Listed here are 25 T cell receptor beta chains from one sample, sequenced in a study of blood T cell repertoires in COVID-19. TCRdb's table, derived via immunoSEQ multiplex PCR, lists solely in-frame clones and lacks some. Here the sample spans 180,000 or so clones, 70% to 90% being singletons. Input material: peripheral blood. These receptors all stem from a man in his 60s with acute or convalescent COVID-19.

J is TRBJ2-7 and V is TRBV5-4; 8 bases are a match to TRBD2. Per the germline V gene, CDR1 is SGHNT and CDR2 is YYREEE (reference sequence). Trimming removed 4 bases from V and 3 bases from J; junction bases left unmatched: 6. The CDR3 spans 14 residues. The CDR3 nucleotides are TGTGCCAGCAGCCAGGGGCTAGCGGGCTACGAGCAGTACTTC. This gives the protein CASSQGLAGYEQYF.

V usage is TRBV2 and J usage is TRBJ1-1, with 8 bases matching TRBD1. Germline lookup yields CDR1 SNHLY and CDR2 FYNNEI. The ends lost 6 bases at V and 5 bases at J; junction bases unmatched: 8. CDR3 size: 14 residues. In DNA, the CDR3 is TGTGCCAGCAGCTTCGACAGGGGTGGGACTGAAGCTTTCTTT. This translates into CASSFDRGGTEAFF.

The CDR3 region has the DNA TGTGCCAGCAGCTCAGGACAGGATTGGAACACCGGGGAGCTGTTTTTT. It encodes CASSSGQDWNTGELFF. This chain links TRBV5-5 with TRBJ2-2; 7 bases are a match to TRBD1. This CDR3 has 16 amino acids. Unmatched junction bases numbered 6, after V lost 3 bases and J lost 1 base. CDR1 and CDR2 (germline): SGHKS, YYEKEE (reference sequence). Using reference TRBV5-5 and TRBJ2-2 for the parts outside the CDR3, the full variable domain is DAGVTQSPTHLIKTRGQQVTLRCSPISGHKSVSWYQQVLGQGPQFIFQYYEKEERGRGNFPDRFSARQFPNYSSELNVNALLLGDSALYLCASSSGQDWNTGELFFGEGSRLTVL.

V usage is TRBV9 and J usage is TRBJ1-2; no clear D. This CDR3 has 14 amino acids. The germline V gene has CDR1 SGDLS and CDR2 YYNGEE. Trimming left V 3 bases short and J 5 bases short, with 14 bases between. The CDR3 nucleotides read TGTGCCAGCAGCGCTGAGACATCTGGGTATGGCTACACCTTC. Its translation is CASSAETSGYGYTF.

The V and J genes are TRBV29-1 and TRBJ2-3; TRBD2 matches 8 bases. The J segment lost 8 bases and the V segment lost 6 bases, leaving 16 bases of the junction unmatched. The CDR3 has 15 residues. CDR1 and CDR2 (germline): SQVTM, ANQGSEA. The CDR3 region has the DNA TGCAGCGTCGGACGGGCGGGAGGTCCCTCGGGTACGCAGTATTTT. Its translation is CSVGRAGGPSGTQYF.

The V gene is TRBV9, the J gene TRBJ2-7, with TRBD2 matching over 8 bases. V was clipped by 0 bases and J by 2 bases; unmatched bases: 4. Germline V CDR1 and CDR2: SGDLS, YYNGEE. CDR3 length: 15 amino acids. CDR3: CASSVGGSGTYEQYF. The CDR3, as DNA: TGTGCCAGCAGCGTAGGAGGTAGCGGGACCTACGAGCAGTACTTC. Combining the CDR3 with reference TRBV9 and TRBJ2-7 gives the whole variable domain DSGVTQTPKHLITATGQRVTLRCSPRSGDLSVYWYQQSLDQGLQFLIQYYNGEERAKGNILERFSAQQFPDLHSELNLSSLELGDSALYFCASSVGGSGTYEQYFGPGTRLTVT.

V usage is TRBV11-2 and J usage is TRBJ2-7, with 12 positions matching TRBD2. There are 16 residues in the CDR3. J was trimmed by 0 bases and V by 5 bases; bases with no gene match: 5. Per germline, CDR1 SGHAT and CDR2 FQNNGV. The CDR3 loop reads CASSTRTSGNSYEQYF. In nucleotides, the CDR3 is TGTGCCAGCAGCACCAGGACTAGCGGGAACTCCTACGAGCAGTACTTC.

The chain couples TRBV9 to TRBJ2-7; 9 bases align to TRBD1. This CDR3 has 14 residues. With V trimmed by 4 bases and J by 5 bases, 7 bases remained unmatched. CDR1 is SGDLS and CDR2 is YYNGEE in the germline V gene. The CDR3 is CASSPGQGHHEQYF. Written as DNA, the CDR3 is TGTGCCAGCAGCCCGGGACAGGGACATCACGAGCAGTACTTC.

V usage is TRBV6-5 and J usage is TRBJ2-7; TRBD2 agrees at 8 bases. CDR3 size: 15 residues. With 2 bases clipped from V and 3 bases from J, the junction kept 6 bases outside the gene matches. Germline lookup yields CDR1 MNHEY and CDR2 SVGAGI. The CDR3 loop reads CASSYKRESFYEQYF. The CDR3 DNA reads TGTGCCAGCAGTTACAAGCGGGAGTCTTTCTACGAGCAGTACTTC.

J is TRBJ1-5 and V is TRBV2; TRBD1 agrees at 7 bases. V shed 1 base and J 4 bases; nucleotides not matched to a gene: 4. CDR1 is SNHLY and CDR2 is FYNNEI in the germline V gene. The CDR3 loop spans 15 amino acids. In nucleotides, the CDR3 is TGTGCCAGCAGTGAAGAGGGGGCTGGGAATCAGCCCCAGCATTTT. It yields the protein CASSEEGAGNQPQHF.

The rearrangement uses TRBV7-8 and TRBJ2-5; 13 bases align to TRBD2. Germline V CDR1 and CDR2: SGHVS, FQNEAQ. The V segment lost 5 bases and the J segment 4 bases; nucleotides outside the gene matches: 10. This CDR3 has 17 amino acids. CDR3 DNA sequence: TGTGCCAGCAGCCCGGAGCATAGGACTAGCGGGGGAGAGACCCAGTACTTC. This gives the protein CASSPEHRTSGGETQYF.

The V call is TRBV11-2, the J call TRBJ2-5, with 10 bases matching TRBD2. The CDR3 contains 15 residues. Germline CDR1 is SGHAT and CDR2 is FQNNGV. J gave up 5 bases and V 2 bases, and 5 bases lay outside the gene matches. The CDR3 bases are TGTGCCAGCAGCTTATTATTAGCGGGAGGTGAGACCCAGTACTTC. Encoded protein: CASSLLLAGGETQYF.

The CDR3 protein is CASSLSPTSGRAGELFF. The DNA of the CDR3 is TGTGCCAGCAGCCTTAGCCCAACTAGCGGGAGGGCCGGGGAGCTGTTTTTT. The chain recombines TRBV7-2 with TRBJ2-2; 13 nucleotides agree with TRBD2. CDR1 SGHTA and CDR2 FQGNSA come from the germline V gene. The CDR3 contains 17 residues. The ends lost 5 bases at V and 6 bases at J; junction bases unmatched: 9.

The J gene is TRBJ2-2, the V gene TRBV30; D unresolved. The germline V and J ends were trimmed by 1 base and 1 base, with 10 bases remaining between them. The CDR3 consists of 15 residues. The germline V gene has CDR1 GTSNPN and CDR2 SVGIG (reference sequence). CDR3 DNA: TGTGCCTGGAGTGGGAGAAGGTTGAACACCGGGGAGCTGTTTTTT. Encoded protein: CAWSGRRLNTGELFF.

This clone was seen just once. The chain couples TRBV28 to TRBJ2-3; 10 nucleotides agree with TRBD2. Looked up from germline, CDR1 is MDHEN and CDR2 is SYDVKM. Germline trimming cut 5 bases from V and 1 base from J; bases unmatched to any gene: 9. This CDR3 spans 17 amino acids. This chain's CDR3 is CASSAAASGSRTDTQYF. The CDR3 nucleotides are TGTGCCAGCAGTGCAGCGGCTAGCGGGAGCCGCACAGATACGCAGTATTTT. The variable domain in full, completed from reference TRBV28 and TRBJ2-3, reads DVKVTQSSRYLVKRTGEKVFLECVQDMDHENMFWYRQDPGLGLRLIYFSYDVKMKEKGDIPEGYSVSREKKERFSLILESASTNQTSMYLCASSAAASGSRTDTQYFGPGTRLTVL.

This chain links TRBV2 with TRBJ2-2; D is perhaps TRBD1 (6 bases). CDR1 is SNHLY, CDR2 FYNNEI, per germline. The CDR3 totals 14 residues. Trimming removed 6 bases at V and 5 bases at J, with 13 bases between. The CDR3: CASREQGTTGELFF. The CDR3, as DNA: TGTGCCAGCAGGGAACAGGGCACAACCGGGGAGCTGTTTTTT.

CDR3 region: CASSLTDRGNQPQHF. The CDR3 bases are TGCGCCAGCAGCCTAACGGACAGGGGCAATCAGCCCCAGCATTTT. V usage is TRBV4-1 and J usage is TRBJ1-5; 8 bases line up with TRBD1. With 4 bases clipped from V and 2 bases from J, the junction kept 4 bases outside the gene matches. The germline V gene encodes CDR1 MGHRA and CDR2 YSYEKL. This CDR3 spans 15 amino acids.

The chain recombines TRBV30 with TRBJ1-3; a possible D gene is TRBD1 (6 bases). V was pared by 2 bases and J by 0 bases, with 17 bases between. This CDR3 has 17 amino acids. CDR1 GTSNPN and CDR2 SVGIG come from the germline V gene (reference sequence). CDR3 sequence (DNA): TGTGCCTGGAGTCCCGGACAGCCTGGAACCTCTGGAAACACCATATATTTT. It specifies CAWSPGQPGTSGNTIYF.

The sample holds one count of this clone. The V and J genes are TRBV6-2 or TRBV6-3 and TRBJ2-7; perhaps TRBD1 as D (6 bases). The germline gives CDR1 MNHEY, CDR2 SVGEGT. CDR3 length: 15 residues. The V gene lost 2 bases and the J gene lost 4 bases, with 15 bases spanning the gap. The CDR3 loop is CASSYPDRPAYEQYF. The DNA of the CDR3 is TGTGCCAGCAGTTACCCAGACAGGCCTGCATACGAGCAGTACTTC.

V is TRBV27 and J is TRBJ1-2; tentative D call: TRBD1 (6 bases). Deletions cut 6 bases from V and 9 bases from J, with 14 bases between. The CDR3 extends over 12 amino acids. Germline lookup yields CDR1 MNHEY and CDR2 SMNVEV (reference sequence). The CDR3: CASRQGARSYTF. For the CDR3, the DNA is TGTGCCAGCAGACAGGGAGCGCGAAGCTACACCTTC.

A note on this clone: Other DNA sequences from this sample encode an identical CDR3 as well. This rearrangement joins TRBV18 to TRBJ2-1; 14 bases match TRBD2. Germline values: CDR1 KGHSH, CDR2 LQKENI. The CDR3 consists of 15 residues. The trim removed 3 bases at V and 5 bases at J, leaving 0 bases unmatched. The CDR3 DNA reads as TGTGCCAGCTCACCGGGACTAGCGGGAGACAATGAGCAGTTCTTC. Translation gives CASSPGLAGDNEQFF.

The gene calls are TRBV4-3 and TRBJ2-3, with D uncertain. This CDR3 region has 13 residues. V gave up 1 base and J gave up 6 bases, with 8 bases separating them. Germline V lookup: CDR1 LGHNA, CDR2 YSLEER. The DNA of the CDR3 is TGCGCCAGCAGCCAAGGACAACGCGATACGCAGTATTTT. Protein sequence: CASSQGQRDTQYF.

The J gene is TRBJ1-4, the V gene TRBV7-9; possibly TRBD1 for D (6 bases). This CDR3 has 14 amino acids. V was cut by 8 bases and J by 4 bases, with 14 bases left in between. Germline values: CDR1 SEHNR, CDR2 FQNEAQ (reference sequence). CDR3 coding DNA: TGTGCCAGCCAACAGGGTGGTGGTAATGAAAAACTGTTTTTT. It specifies CASQQGGGNEKLFF. Full variable domain (missing parts from reference TRBV7-9 and TRBJ1-4): DTGVSQNPRHKITKRGQNVTFRCDPISEHNRLYWYRQTLGQGPEFLTYFQNEAQLEKSRLLSDRFSAERPKGSFSTLEIQRTEQGDSAMYLCASQQGGGNEKLFFGSGTQLSVL.

The V call is TRBV7-9, the J call TRBJ1-3, with TRBD1 matching over 11 bases. Germline CDR1 and CDR2: SEHNR and FQNEAQ (reference sequence). CDR3 length: 15 amino acids. Trimming removed 5 bases from V and 2 bases from J; junction bases left unmatched: 2. In nucleotides, the CDR3 is TGTGCCAGCAGCCAGGGACAGGGGGCTGGAAACACCATATATTTT. This translates into CASSQGQGAGNTIYF.

The CDR3 loop reads CASSQGAGQYYEQYF. CDR3 coding DNA: TGCGCCAGCAGCCAAGGGGCAGGGCAATACTACGAGCAGTACTTC. The chain recombines TRBV4-3 with TRBJ2-7; tentative D call: TRBD1 (5 bases). Trimming removed 1 base at V and 3 bases at J, with 13 bases between. CDR3 length: 15 residues. The germline gives CDR1 LGHNA, CDR2 YSLEER.